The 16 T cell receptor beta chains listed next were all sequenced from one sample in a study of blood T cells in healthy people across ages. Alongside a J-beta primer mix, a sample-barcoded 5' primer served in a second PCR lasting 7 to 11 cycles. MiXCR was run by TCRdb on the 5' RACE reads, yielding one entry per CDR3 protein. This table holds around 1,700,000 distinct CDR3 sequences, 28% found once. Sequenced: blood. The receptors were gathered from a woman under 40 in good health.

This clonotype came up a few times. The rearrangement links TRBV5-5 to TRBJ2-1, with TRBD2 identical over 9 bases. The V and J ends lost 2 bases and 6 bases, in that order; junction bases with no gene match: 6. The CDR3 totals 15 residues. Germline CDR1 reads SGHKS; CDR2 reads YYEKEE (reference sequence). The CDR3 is CASSLLAGSSNEQFF. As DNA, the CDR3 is TGTGCCAGCAGCTTACTAGCGGGTTCTTCCAATGAGCAGTTCTTC.

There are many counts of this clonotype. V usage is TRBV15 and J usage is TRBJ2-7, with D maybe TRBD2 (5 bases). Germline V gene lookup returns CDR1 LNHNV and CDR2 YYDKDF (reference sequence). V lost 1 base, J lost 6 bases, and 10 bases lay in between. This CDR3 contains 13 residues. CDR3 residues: CATSRASGSEQYF. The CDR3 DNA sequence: TGTGCCACCAGCAGAGCATCGGGGAGCGAGCAGTACTTC.

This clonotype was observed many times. The CDR3 protein is CASSVGAASQETQYF. CDR3 bases: TGTGCCAGCAGCGTAGGGGCAGCAAGTCAAGAGACCCAGTACTTC. The chain joins TRBV9 to TRBJ2-5; no definite D call. Trimming cost V 0 bases and J 2 bases, with 11 bases left between them. In germline, CDR1 is SGDLS, CDR2 YYNGEE. This CDR3 has 15 residues.

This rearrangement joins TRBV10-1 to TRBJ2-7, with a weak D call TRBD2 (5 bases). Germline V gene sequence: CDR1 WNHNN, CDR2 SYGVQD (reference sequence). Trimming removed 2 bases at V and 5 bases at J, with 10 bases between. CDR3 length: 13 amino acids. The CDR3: CASSEPGVDEQYF. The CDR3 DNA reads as TGCGCCAGCAGTGAGCCCGGGGTCGACGAGCAGTACTTC.

Here the CDR3 reads CASSVRPDTQYF. For the CDR3, the DNA is TGTGCCAGCAGTGTAAGACCAGATACGCAGTATTTT. The chain employs TRBV12-3 or TRBV12-4 and TRBJ2-3; D is uncertain. Trimming shortened V by 5 bases and J by 4 bases, and 7 bases separated the two germline ends. CDR3 length equals 12 residues.

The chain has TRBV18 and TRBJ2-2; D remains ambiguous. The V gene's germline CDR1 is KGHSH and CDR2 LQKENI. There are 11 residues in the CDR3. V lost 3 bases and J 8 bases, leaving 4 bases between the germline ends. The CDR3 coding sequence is TGTGCCAGCTCACCGGAAGGGGAGCTGTTTTTT. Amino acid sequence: CASSPEGELFF.

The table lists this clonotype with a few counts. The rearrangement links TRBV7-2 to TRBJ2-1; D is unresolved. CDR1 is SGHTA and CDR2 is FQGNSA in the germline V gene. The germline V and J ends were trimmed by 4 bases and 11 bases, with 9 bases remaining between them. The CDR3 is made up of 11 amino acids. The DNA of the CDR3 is TGTGCCAGCAGCTGGGTCAACCAGCAGTTCTTC. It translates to CASSWVNQQFF.

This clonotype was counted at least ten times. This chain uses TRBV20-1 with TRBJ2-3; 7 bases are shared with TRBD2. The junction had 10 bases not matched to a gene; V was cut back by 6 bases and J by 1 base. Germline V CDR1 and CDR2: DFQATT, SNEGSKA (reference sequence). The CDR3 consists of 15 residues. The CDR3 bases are TGCAGTGCACCCGGGGGAGGGGACCGCACAGATACGCAGTATTTT. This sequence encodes CSAPGGGDRTDTQYF.

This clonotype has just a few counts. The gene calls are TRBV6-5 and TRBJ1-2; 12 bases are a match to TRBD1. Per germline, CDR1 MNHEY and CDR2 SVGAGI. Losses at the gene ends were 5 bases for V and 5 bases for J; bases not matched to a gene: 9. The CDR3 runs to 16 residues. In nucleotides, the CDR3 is TGTGCCAGCAGTACCCTAGGGACAGGGGGCTGGTATGGCTACACCTTC. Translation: CASSTLGTGGWYGYTF.

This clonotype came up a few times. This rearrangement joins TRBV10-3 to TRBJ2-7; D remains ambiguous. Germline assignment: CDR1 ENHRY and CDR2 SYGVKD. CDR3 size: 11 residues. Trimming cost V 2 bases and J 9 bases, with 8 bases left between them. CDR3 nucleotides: TGTGCCATCAGTGAGGGGGTGCCGCAGTACTTC. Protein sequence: CAISEGVPQYF.

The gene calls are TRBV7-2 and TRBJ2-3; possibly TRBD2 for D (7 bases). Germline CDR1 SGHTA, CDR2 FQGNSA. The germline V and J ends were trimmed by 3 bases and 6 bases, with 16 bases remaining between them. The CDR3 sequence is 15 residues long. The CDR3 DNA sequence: TGTGCCAGCAGCTTCAGGCCCGGGGGGCGGGATACGCAGTATTTT. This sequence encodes CASSFRPGGRDTQYF.

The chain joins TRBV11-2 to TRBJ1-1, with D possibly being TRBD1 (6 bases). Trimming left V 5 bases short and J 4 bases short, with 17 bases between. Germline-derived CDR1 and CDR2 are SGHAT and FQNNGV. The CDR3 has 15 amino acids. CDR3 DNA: TGTGCCAGCAGCCCTAGGGGGGCGGGCTCCACTGAAGCTTTCTTT. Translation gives CASSPRGAGSTEAFF.

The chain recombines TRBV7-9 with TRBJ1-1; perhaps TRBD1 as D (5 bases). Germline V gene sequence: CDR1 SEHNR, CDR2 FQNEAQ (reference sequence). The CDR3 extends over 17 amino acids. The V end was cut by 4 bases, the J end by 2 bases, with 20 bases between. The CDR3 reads CASSSPRRGWGNTEAFF. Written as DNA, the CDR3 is TGTGCCAGCAGCTCCCCTAGAAGGGGCTGGGGAAACACTGAAGCTTTCTTT.

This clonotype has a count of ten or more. The CDR3 sequence is CASSSGGEKLFF. CDR3 nucleotide sequence: TGTGCCAGCAGCTCGGGGGGCGAAAAACTGTTTTTT. The chain employs TRBV5-4 and TRBJ1-4, with D maybe TRBD1 (6 bases). Germline CDR1 and CDR2: SGHNT and YYREEE (reference sequence). CDR3 length equals 12 residues. V lost 3 bases to trimming and J lost 8 bases, with 8 bases between them.

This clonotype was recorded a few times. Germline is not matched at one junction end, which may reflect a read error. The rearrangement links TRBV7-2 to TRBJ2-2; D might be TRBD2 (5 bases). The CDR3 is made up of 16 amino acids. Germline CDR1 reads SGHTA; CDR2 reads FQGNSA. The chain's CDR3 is CASSLNGWRVTWELFF. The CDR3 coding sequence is TGTGCCAGCAGCCTGAACGGGTGGCGGGTCACCTGGGAGCTGTTTTTT.

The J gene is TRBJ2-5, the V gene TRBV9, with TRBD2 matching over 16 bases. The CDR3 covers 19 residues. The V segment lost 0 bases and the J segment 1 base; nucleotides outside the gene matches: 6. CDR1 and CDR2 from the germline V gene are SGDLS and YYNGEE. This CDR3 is CASSVGGLAGGIGQETQYF. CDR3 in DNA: TGTGCCAGCAGCGTAGGGGGACTAGCGGGAGGGATCGGCCAAGAGACCCAGTACTTC.